Shown below are 8 T cell receptor beta chains from a single sample sequenced in a study of T-cell memory formation after mild COVID-19. TCRdb redid the calling of the 5' RACE reads with MiXCR, one entry per CDR3 protein. The sample has about 320,000 distinct CDR3 sequences, roughly an eighth seen once. Material for sequencing was PBMCs or a T cell subset sorted from them (not recorded which). These receptor sequences come from a young man who had mild COVID-19 (a few samples of this study predate the infection). Cell type and time point are not known.

The J gene is TRBJ2-6, the V gene TRBV4-1, with D uncertain. Between the trimmed V and J ends, which lost 1 base and 0 bases, there was a span of 13 bases. This CDR3 is 18 amino acids long. CDR1 is MGHRA and CDR2 is YSYEKL in the germline V gene. The CDR3 sequence: CASSQVSGASSGANVLTF. The CDR3 DNA reads as TGCGCCAGCAGCCAAGTTTCCGGTGCCAGCTCTGGGGCCAACGTCCTGACTTTC.

The V call is TRBV24-1, the J call TRBJ2-3; D is perhaps TRBD1 or TRBD2 (6 bases each). Germline CDR1 and CDR2: KGHDR and SFDVKD. Trimming shortened V by 5 bases and J by 5 bases, and 13 bases separated the two germline ends. The CDR3 is 14 amino acids. The CDR3, as DNA: TGTGCCACCAGTGGGGGGGCGGTCGGAGATACGCAGTATTTT. It encodes CATSGGAVGDTQYF.

This clonotype was observed at least ten times. The rearrangement joins TRBV5-1 to TRBJ2-7; D is unresolved. Trimming removed 1 base at V and 2 bases at J, with 7 bases between. The CDR3 length is 13 residues. Looked up from germline, CDR1 is SGHRS and CDR2 is YFSETQ. The CDR3 DNA reads as TGCGCCAGCAGCTTGCGTCCCCCCTACGAGCAGTACTTC. Translated: CASSLRPPYEQYF.

In its sample, this clonotype was seen a few times. The V gene is TRBV29-1, the J gene TRBJ1-5, with 7 bases identical to TRBD1. The junction had 4 bases not matched to a gene; V was cut back by 6 bases and J by 5 bases. Germline CDR1 reads SQVTM; CDR2 reads ANQGSEA. The CDR3 contains 12 residues. The CDR3 region has the DNA TGCAGCGTGGGGACAGAGTATCAGCCCCAGCATTTT. Its translation: CSVGTEYQPQHF.

The rearrangement joins TRBV28 to TRBJ1-5, with D uncertain. The CDR3 has 13 residues. With 7 bases removed from V and 7 bases from J, the gap between germline ends came to 14 bases. Germline V lookup: CDR1 MDHEN, CDR2 SYDVKM. DNA for the CDR3: TGTGCCAGCAACTCCACCCTTTACCAGCCCCAGCATTTT. Amino acids: CASNSTLYQPQHF.

V is TRBV15 and J is TRBJ1-1; possible D gene TRBD1, 6 bases. Germline V gene lookup returns CDR1 LNHNV and CDR2 YYDKDF (reference sequence). The CDR3 is made up of 14 amino acids. Trimming shortened V by 3 bases and J by 4 bases, and 12 bases separated the two germline ends. Here the CDR3 reads CATSSNIGGTEAFF. For the CDR3, the DNA is TGTGCCACCAGCAGTAACATAGGGGGCACTGAAGCTTTCTTT.

The rearrangement joins TRBV18 to TRBJ2-3, with D perhaps being TRBD1 or TRBD2 (5 bases each). The germline CDR1 and CDR2 sequences are KGHSH and LQKENI. The ends were cut back, 1 base at V and 1 base at J, with 15 bases in the middle. The CDR3 contains 17 residues. Written as DNA, the CDR3 is TGTGCCAGCTCACCACTTGATGGGGACGGAGGCACAGATACGCAGTATTTT. Amino acids: CASSPLDGDGGTDTQYF.

This clonotype has more than one count but fewer than ten. The J gene is TRBJ2-5, the V gene TRBV5-4, with D perhaps assigned TRBD1 or TRBD2 (5 bases each). With 3 bases removed from V and 4 bases from J, the gap between germline ends came to 16 bases. The germline V gene encodes CDR1 SGHNT and CDR2 YYREEE (reference sequence). The CDR3 covers 15 residues. CDR3 in amino acids: CASSSRDLHRETQYF. As DNA, the CDR3 is TGTGCCAGCAGCTCCAGGGACCTCCACAGAGAGACCCAGTACTTC.